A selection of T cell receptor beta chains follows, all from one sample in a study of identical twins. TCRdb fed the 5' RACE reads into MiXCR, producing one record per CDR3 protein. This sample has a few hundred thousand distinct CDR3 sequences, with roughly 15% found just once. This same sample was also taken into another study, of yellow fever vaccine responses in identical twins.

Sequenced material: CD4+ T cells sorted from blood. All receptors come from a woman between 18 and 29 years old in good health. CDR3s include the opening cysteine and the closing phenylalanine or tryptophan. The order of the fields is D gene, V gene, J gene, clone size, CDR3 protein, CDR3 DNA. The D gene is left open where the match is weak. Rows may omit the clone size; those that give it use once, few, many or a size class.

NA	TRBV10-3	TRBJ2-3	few	CATARGTETDTQYF	TGTGCCACCGCTCGGGGGACAGAGACAGATACGCAGTATTTT
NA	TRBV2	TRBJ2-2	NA	CASIDPGHPTGELFF	TGTGCCAGCATTGACCCGGGACACCCCACCGGGGAGCTGTTTTTT
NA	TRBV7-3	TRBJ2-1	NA	CASSLRFQAGLPNEQFF	TGTGCCAGCAGCTTAAGATTCCAAGCGGGCCTACCCAACGAGCAGTTCTTC
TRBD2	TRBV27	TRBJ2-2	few	CASRITSGGVTGELFF	TGTGCCAGCCGGATAACTAGCGGGGGCGTAACCGGGGAGCTGTTTTTT
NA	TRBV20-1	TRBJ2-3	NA	CSARVNSGSTDTQYF	TGCAGTGCTAGAGTCAACAGCGGTAGCACAGATACGCAGTATTTT
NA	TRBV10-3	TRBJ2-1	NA	CAISSGTGEQFF	TGTGCCATCAGTTCCGGGACCGGGGAGCAGTTCTTC
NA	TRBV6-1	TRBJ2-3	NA	CASSEAGGTDTQYF	TGTGCCAGCAGTGAAGCGGGGGGCACAGATACGCAGTATTTT
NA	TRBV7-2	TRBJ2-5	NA	CASSLAGTRSGSYQETQYF	TGTGCCAGCAGCTTAGCTGGGACTCGAAGCGGTTCGTACCAAGAGACCCAGTACTTC
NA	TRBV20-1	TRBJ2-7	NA	CSAKPGTGSYEQYF	TGCAGTGCTAAGCCCGGGACGGGCTCCTACGAGCAGTACTTC
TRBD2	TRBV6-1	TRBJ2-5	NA	CATKTGTSGETQYF	TGTGCCACCAAAACCGGGACTAGTGGGGAGACCCAGTACTTC
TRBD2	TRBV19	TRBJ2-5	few	CASTLTSGNQETQYF	TGTGCCAGTACCCTAACTAGCGGGAATCAAGAGACCCAGTACTTC
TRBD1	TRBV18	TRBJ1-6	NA	CASSPPRDSLSWDSPLHF	TGTGCCAGCTCACCACCGCGGGACAGCCTCAGTTGGGATTCACCCCTCCACTTT
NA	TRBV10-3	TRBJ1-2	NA	CAISESRGTNYGYTF	TGTGCCATCAGTGAGTCCCGAGGTACTAACTATGGCTACACCTTC
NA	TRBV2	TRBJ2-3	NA	CASRAGADTQYF	TGTGCCAGCAGGGCAGGGGCAGATACGCAGTATTTT
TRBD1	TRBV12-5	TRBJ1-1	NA	CASGLILKTGGSTEAFF	TGTGCTAGTGGTTTGATTTTAAAGACAGGGGGGAGCACTGAAGCTTTCTTT
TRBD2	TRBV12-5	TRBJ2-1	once	CASGLSPSASGGDEQFF	TGTGCTAGTGGTTTGTCACCTTCCGCTAGCGGGGGGGATGAGCAGTTCTTC
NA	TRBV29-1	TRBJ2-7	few	CSVSNYNEQYF	TGCAGCGTCTCGAATTATAACGAGCAGTACTTC
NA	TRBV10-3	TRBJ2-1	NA	CALGQGLNEQFF	TGTGCCCTCGGGCAGGGACTCAATGAGCAGTTCTTC
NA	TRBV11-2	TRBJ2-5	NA	CASSKTGTAEETQYF	TGTGCCAGCAGCAAAACCGGGACGGCAGAAGAGACCCAGTACTTC
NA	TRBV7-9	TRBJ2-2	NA	CASRFGTVNTGELFF	TGTGCCAGCAGATTCGGGACGGTGAACACCGGGGAGCTGTTTTTT
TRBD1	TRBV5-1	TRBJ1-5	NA	CASSPGTDYQPQHF	TGCGCCAGCAGCCCCGGGACAGACTATCAGCCCCAGCATTTT
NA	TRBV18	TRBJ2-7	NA	CASATREANYEQYF	TGTGCCAGCGCGACCCGGGAAGCAAACTACGAGCAGTACTTC
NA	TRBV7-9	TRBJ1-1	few	CASSLLGLGTEAFF	TGTGCCAGCAGCTTATTGGGGTTGGGCACTGAAGCTTTCTTT
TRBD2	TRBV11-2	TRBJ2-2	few	CASSLGGERENTGELFF	TGTGCCAGCAGCTTAGGGGGGGAGCGGGAGAACACCGGGGAGCTGTTTTTT